The T cell receptor (beta chain) described here comes from a study of blood T cell repertoires in COVID-19. Study context: PBMCs, B-cell-depleted T cells, or T cells were the source of the cDNA or gDNA that made up the material.

Per the original data handling: It was from reference gene primer amplification that nucleated cell counts were estimated. Sequencing was performed with immunoSEQ multiplex PCR; in TCRdb, only in-frame clones are kept and a portion is missing. V and J calls and clone size follow that table, whereas D and trimming were derived from the DNA. Counted here are 50,000 to 80,000 clones, about 76% occurring once; the ten biggest clones make up roughly 5%. Germline CDR1 SQVTM, CDR2 ANQGSEA. The CDR3 runs to 15 residues. V shed 6 bases, J shed 6 bases, and the junction held 6 bases outside the gene matches. Sequencing used peripheral blood. The genes are TRBV29-1 and TRBJ2-3; 16 bases match TRBD2. The sequence was collected from a human donor in a cohort sampled during active COVID-19. CDR3 loop: CSVGTSGGAGDTQYF. Here the CDR3 DNA reads TGCAGCGTCGGGACTAGCGGGGGGGCCGGGGATACGCAGTATTTT.